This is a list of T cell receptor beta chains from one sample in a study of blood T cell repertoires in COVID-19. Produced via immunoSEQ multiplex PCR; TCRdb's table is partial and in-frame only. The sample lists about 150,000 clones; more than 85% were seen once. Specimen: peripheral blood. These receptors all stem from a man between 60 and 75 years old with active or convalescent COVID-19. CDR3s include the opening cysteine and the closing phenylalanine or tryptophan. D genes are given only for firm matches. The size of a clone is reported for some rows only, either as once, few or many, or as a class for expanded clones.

TGTGCCACCATAGCGGGGGATGGGGAGCAGTACTTC	CATIAGDGEQYF	once	TRBD2	TRBV19	TRBJ2-7	12
TGTGCCAGCAGCCCGAGGACAGGGACCTACGAGCAGTACTTC	CASSPRTGTYEQYF	once	TRBD1	TRBV3-1/TRBV3-2	TRBJ2-7	14
TGTGCCAGCAGCAGAACAAATCAGCCCCAGCATTTT	CASSRTNQPQHF	-	-	TRBV7-8	TRBJ1-5	12
TGTGCCAGCAGCAGAATGGACAGGGAAGAGACCCAGTACTTC	CASSRMDREETQYF	-	TRBD1	TRBV27	TRBJ2-5	14
TGCGCCAGCAGCTTGTACGGGACTAGCGGTAGGAATGAGCAGTTCTTC	CASSLYGTSGRNEQFF	-	TRBD2	TRBV5-1	TRBJ2-1	16
TGTGCCAGCTCCCCTAGCACAGATACGCAGTATTTT	CASSPSTDTQYF	-	-	TRBV18	TRBJ2-3	12
TGTGCCAGCAGCCAGAAGACAGGGATCCATTCACCCCTCCACTTT	CASSQKTGIHSPLHF	once	TRBD1	TRBV5-4	TRBJ1-6	15
TGTGCCACCAGTGCAAATTACAATGAGCAGTTCTTC	CATSANYNEQFF	-	-	TRBV24-1	TRBJ2-1	12
TGTGCCACCAGCGGGAATCTGGGGGGAGAAAAACTGTTTTTT	CATSGNLGGEKLFF	-	-	TRBV15	TRBJ1-4	14
TGCGCCAGCAGCTCGGGAGGGGAGACCCAGTACTTC	CASSSGGETQYF	-	TRBD2	TRBV5-1	TRBJ2-5	12
TGTGCCAGTAGTATAGCTGGGACAGGCTATAATTCACCCCTCCACTTT	CASSIAGTGYNSPLHF	-	TRBD1	TRBV19	TRBJ1-6	16
TGTGCCAGCAGTGAACCCACGACAGGATACTATGGCTACACCTTC	CASSEPTTGYYGYTF	-	-	TRBV25-1	TRBJ1-2	15
TGTGCCAGCAGCCAACAGGGACAGGGGGCGCGGGGCGAGCAGTACTTC	CASSQQGQGARGEQYF	-	TRBD1	TRBV3-1/TRBV3-2	TRBJ2-7	16
TGTGCCAGCAGTTCACAGGGTTCGAACACCGGGGAGCTGTTTTTT	CASSSQGSNTGELFF	-	-	TRBV27	TRBJ2-2	15
TGTGCCAGCAGCTTGGGACAGTCCGTAGATACGCAGTATTTT	CASSLGQSVDTQYF	-	TRBD1	TRBV7-3	TRBJ2-3	14
TGTGCCAGCAGCAGGCCGGGACAGGGGTTGGGGATTGAAAAACTGTTTTTT	CASSRPGQGLGIEKLFF	-	-	TRBV21-1	TRBJ1-4	17
TGTGCCAGCAGTGATAGATTGACAGGGGGGGTTCCTGAAGCTTTCTTT	CASSDRLTGGVPEAFF	-	TRBD1	TRBV6-1	TRBJ1-1	16
TGTGCCAGCAGCCAGGGACAGGGTTTACGAAACACCATATATTTT	CASSQGQGLRNTIYF	-	TRBD1	TRBV7-6	TRBJ1-3	15
TGTGCCAGCAGCTCGCTACAGGGACCCTACGAGCAGTACTTC	CASSSLQGPYEQYF	-	-	TRBV7-3	TRBJ2-7	14
TGTGCCAGCAGTCCGCCGGACAGGGAATACGGCTACACCTTC	CASSPPDREYGYTF	once	TRBD1	TRBV28	TRBJ1-2	14
TGTGCCAGCAGATTCACAGGGATGTCTAGCACAGATACGCAGTATTTT	CASRFTGMSSTDTQYF	-	-	TRBV28	TRBJ2-3	16
TGTGCCAGCTCACCACGCGAGCGGACCCGCACAGATACGCAGTATTTT	CASSPRERTRTDTQYF	-	-	TRBV18	TRBJ2-3	16
TGTGCCAGCAGCTCGACTAGCGGGAGGGCCGGTACGCAGTATTTT	CASSSTSGRAGTQYF	-	TRBD2	TRBV7-3	TRBJ2-3	15
TGTGCCAGCAGTGATTCCCAGACCGGGGAGCTGTTTTTT	CASSDSQTGELFF	-	-	TRBV2	TRBJ2-2	13
TGTGCCAGCAGCTTAGGACAGGGGGACCCAGATACGCAGTATTTT	CASSLGQGDPDTQYF	-	TRBD1	TRBV7-9	TRBJ2-3	15
TGTGCCAGCCAGGCGGGGTCCGGCCGGCCCCAGCATTTT	CASQAGSGRPQHF	few	-	TRBV6-5	TRBJ1-5	13
TGTGCCAGCAGCTTGCAGGGGGGAACTAATGAAAAACTGTTTTTT	CASSLQGGTNEKLFF	-	TRBD1	TRBV5-4	TRBJ1-4	15
TGTGCCAGCAGCTATCCGGGACTAGCGGTTAATGAGCAGTTCTTC	CASSYPGLAVNEQFF	once	TRBD2	TRBV28	TRBJ2-1	15
TGTGCCAGCAGCCAAGTGGGGACAGGGCGCGAGCAGTACTTC	CASSQVGTGREQYF	-	TRBD1	TRBV4-2	TRBJ2-7	14
TGTGCCAGCAGTTCTGGTACAGGGGCCTACGAGCAGTACTTC	CASSSGTGAYEQYF	-	TRBD1	TRBV28	TRBJ2-7	14
TGTGCCAGCTCACCAGGGGGCCTTGATACGCAGTATTTT	CASSPGGLDTQYF	-	-	TRBV18	TRBJ2-3	13
TGTGCCAGCAGCAAAGACAGGACGACAGAGAGGAGTGGTGAAAAACTGTTTTTT	CASSKDRTTERSGEKLFF	-	-	TRBV21-1	TRBJ1-4	18
TGTGCCACCAGTGACCCCACCAGGGGCGCTAGTACAGATACGCAGTATTTT	CATSDPTRGASTDTQYF	-	-	TRBV24-1	TRBJ2-3	17
TGTGCCAGCAGTGCCGTAGGGACAGGACTTCTCTATGGCTACACCTTC	CASSAVGTGLLYGYTF	-	TRBD1	TRBV6-1	TRBJ1-2	16
TGTGCCAGCAGCCGAGGGACTAGCGGGAGTAACACCGGGGAGCTGTTTTTT	CASSRGTSGSNTGELFF	-	TRBD2	TRBV4-2	TRBJ2-2	17
TGTGCCTCCAGGGCGCGAACTACGGACACTGAAGCTTTCTTT	CASRARTTDTEAFF	once	-	TRBV10-3	TRBJ1-1	14